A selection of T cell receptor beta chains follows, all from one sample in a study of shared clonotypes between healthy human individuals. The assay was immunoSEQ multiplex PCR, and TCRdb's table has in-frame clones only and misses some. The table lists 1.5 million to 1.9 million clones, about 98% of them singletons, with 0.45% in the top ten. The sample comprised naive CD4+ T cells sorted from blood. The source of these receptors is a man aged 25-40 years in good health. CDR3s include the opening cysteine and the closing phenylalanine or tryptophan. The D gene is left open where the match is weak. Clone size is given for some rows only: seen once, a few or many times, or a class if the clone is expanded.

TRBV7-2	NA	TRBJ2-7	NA	CASSPVNGQLYEQYF	TGTGCCAGCAGCCCCGTCAACGGGCAGCTCTACGAGCAGTACTTC
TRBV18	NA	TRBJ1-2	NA	CASSPIAPMDSLNYGYTF	TGTGCCAGCTCACCAATAGCGCCGATGGACAGTCTTAACTATGGCTACACCTTC
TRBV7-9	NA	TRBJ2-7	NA	CASSPGGGYEQYF	TGTGCCAGCAGCCCCGGGGGAGGATACGAGCAGTACTTC
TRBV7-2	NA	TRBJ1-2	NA	CASSKQIDRPYGYTF	TGTGCCAGCAGCAAGCAAATCGACAGACCCTATGGCTACACCTTC
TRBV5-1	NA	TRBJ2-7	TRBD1	CASSPGQVYEQYF	TGCGCCAGCAGTCCGGGACAGGTGTACGAGCAGTACTTC
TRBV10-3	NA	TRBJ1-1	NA	CAIHPNVEGTEAFF	TGTGCCATCCACCCAAATGTGGAGGGCACTGAAGCTTTCTTT
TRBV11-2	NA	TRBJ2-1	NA	CASSARTTSYNEQFF	TGTGCCAGCAGCGCCAGGACCACCTCCTACAATGAGCAGTTCTTC
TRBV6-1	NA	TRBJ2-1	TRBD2	CASKEAGAYNEQFF	TGTGCCAGCAAGGAAGCGGGAGCCTACAATGAGCAGTTCTTC
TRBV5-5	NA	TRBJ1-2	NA	CASSLAAGADYGYTF	TGTGCCAGCAGCTTGGCGGCGGGGGCCGACTATGGCTACACCTTC
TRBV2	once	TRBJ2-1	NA	CASKEEIGNEQFF	TGTGCCAGCAAAGAGGAGATAGGGAATGAGCAGTTCTTC
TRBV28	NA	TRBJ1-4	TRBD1	CASSPMDRGNEKLFF	TGTGCCAGCAGTCCGATGGACAGGGGGAATGAAAAACTGTTTTTT
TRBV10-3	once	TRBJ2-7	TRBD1	CAISYSGTALEQYF	TGTGCCATCAGTTACTCCGGGACAGCCTTGGAGCAGTACTTC
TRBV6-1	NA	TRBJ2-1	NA	CASSNQYNEQFF	TGTGCCAGCAGTAACCAGTACAATGAGCAGTTCTTC
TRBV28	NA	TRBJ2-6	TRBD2	CASSLGSGGTSLGANVLTF	TGTGCCAGCAGTTTAGGGAGCGGGGGGACTAGTCTTGGGGCCAACGTCCTGACTTTC
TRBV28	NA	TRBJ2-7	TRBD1	CASRPQDRFLYEQYF	TGTGCCAGCAGACCACAGGACAGGTTTCTCTACGAGCAGTACTTC
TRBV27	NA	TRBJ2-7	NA	CASSRRSPTSYEQYF	TGTGCCAGCAGCCGCAGATCTCCCACCTCCTACGAGCAGTACTTC
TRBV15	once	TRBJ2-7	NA	CATRPSQHSYEQYF	TGTGCCACCAGGCCTAGTCAACACTCCTACGAGCAGTACTTC
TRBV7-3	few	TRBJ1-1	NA	CASSRTADNTEAFF	TGTGCCAGCAGTCGTACCGCGGATAACACTGAAGCTTTCTTT
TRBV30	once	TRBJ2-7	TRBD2	CAWTRAGGRYEQYF	TGTGCCTGGACCCGAGCGGGAGGACGATACGAGCAGTACTTC
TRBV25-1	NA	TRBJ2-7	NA	CASKDPGSSYEQYF	TGTGCCAGCAAGGATCCGGGGAGCTCCTACGAGCAGTACTTC
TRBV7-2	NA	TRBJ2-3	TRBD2	CATSAWSSGSRGTQYF	TGTGCCACCTCAGCTTGGAGTAGCGGGAGTCGGGGGACGCAGTATTTT
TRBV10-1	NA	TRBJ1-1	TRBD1	CASSEGPRGRTEAFF	TGCGCCAGCAGTGAAGGACCCAGGGGGCGGACTGAAGCTTTCTTT
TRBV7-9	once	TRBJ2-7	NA	CASSLSGTSGLVQYF	TGTGCCAGCAGCTTGTCTGGGACTTCGGGCCTTGTGCAGTACTTC
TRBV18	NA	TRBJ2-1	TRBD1	CASSPESGRGSREQFF	TGTGCCAGCTCACCGGAGAGTGGCAGGGGGTCGAGGGAGCAGTTCTTC
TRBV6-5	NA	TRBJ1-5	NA	CAIPPAARIPQHF	TGTGCCATCCCCCCAGCGGCTCGAATCCCCCAGCATTTT
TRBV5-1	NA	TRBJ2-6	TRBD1	CASSLVGTGVSGANVLTF	TGCGCCAGCAGCTTGGTGGGGACAGGGGTCTCTGGGGCCAACGTCCTGACTTTC
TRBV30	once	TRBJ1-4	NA	CAWSAGGSTNEKLFF	TGTGCCTGGAGTGCCGGGGGATCAACTAATGAAAAACTGTTTTTT
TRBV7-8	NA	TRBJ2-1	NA	CASSLRVSYNEQFF	TGTGCCAGCAGCTTGCGGGTATCCTACAATGAGCAGTTCTTC
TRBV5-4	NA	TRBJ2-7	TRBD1	CASSTYRGLSYEQYF	TGTGCCAGCAGCACCTACAGGGGGCTCTCCTACGAGCAGTACTTC
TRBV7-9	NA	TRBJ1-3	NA	CASNLPGPRDTSGNTIYF	TGTGCCAGCAACTTACCGGGACCCAGGGATACCTCTGGAAACACCATATATTTT
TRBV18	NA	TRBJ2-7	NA	CASSPLGKLSLSYEQYF	TGTGCCAGCTCACCCCTTGGTAAACTAAGCCTCTCCTACGAGCAGTACTTC
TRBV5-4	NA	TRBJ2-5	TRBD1	CASSSPDRGQETQYF	TGTGCCAGCAGCTCCCCAGACAGGGGCCAAGAGACCCAGTACTTC
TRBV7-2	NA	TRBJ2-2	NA	CASSFFGSRTGELFF	TGTGCCAGCAGCTTCTTTGGGAGTAGGACCGGGGAGCTGTTTTTT
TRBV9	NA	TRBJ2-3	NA	CASSATGPDTQYF	TGTGCCAGCAGCGCTACAGGGCCAGATACGCAGTATTTT
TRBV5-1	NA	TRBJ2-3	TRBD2	CASSLVSGKADTQYF	TGCGCCAGCAGCTTAGTAAGCGGGAAGGCAGATACGCAGTATTTT
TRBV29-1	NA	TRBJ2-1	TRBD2	CSALAGENNEQFF	TGCAGCGCCCTAGCGGGAGAAAATAATGAGCAGTTCTTC
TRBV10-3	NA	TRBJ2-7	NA	CAIWAGAHEQYF	TGTGCCATCTGGGCAGGGGCGCACGAGCAGTACTTC
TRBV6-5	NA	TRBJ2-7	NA	CASSYSAGTPYEQYF	TGTGCCAGCAGTTACTCGGCTGGGACTCCCTACGAGCAGTACTTC
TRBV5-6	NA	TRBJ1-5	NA	CASSWSPGVDQPQHF	TGTGCCAGCAGCTGGTCCCCAGGGGTCGATCAGCCCCAGCATTTT
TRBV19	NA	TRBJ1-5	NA	CASSRLNQPQHF	TGTGCCAGTAGTCGGCTCAATCAGCCCCAGCATTTT
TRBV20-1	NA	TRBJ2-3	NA	CSASPEDTQYF	TGCAGTGCCTCCCCGGAAGATACGCAGTATTTT
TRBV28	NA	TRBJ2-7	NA	CASKGLFEQYF	TGTGCCAGCAAGGGGCTTTTCGAGCAGTACTTC
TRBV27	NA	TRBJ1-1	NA	CASSLFGGRSAFF	TGTGCCAGCAGTTTATTTGGGGGGCGTTCAGCTTTCTTT
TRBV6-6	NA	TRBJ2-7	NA	CASSYSKVLTGTPDPF	TGTGCCAGCAGTTACTCAAAGGTACTTACCGGGACACCCGACCCGTTC
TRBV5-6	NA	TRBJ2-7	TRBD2	CASSLRSGRFTYEQYF	TGTGCCAGCAGCTTGCGGAGCGGGAGATTCACCTACGAGCAGTACTTC
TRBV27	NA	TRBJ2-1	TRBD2	CASSRPLGLANEQFF	TGTGCCAGCAGCCGCCCGCTTGGACTAGCGAATGAGCAGTTCTTC
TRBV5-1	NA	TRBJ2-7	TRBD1	CASSRLGDRGSYEQYF	TGCGCCAGCAGTCGCTTGGGGGACAGGGGCTCCTACGAGCAGTACTTC
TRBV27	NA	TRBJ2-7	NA	CATGVPLYEQYF	TGTGCCACCGGGGTCCCCCTCTACGAGCAGTACTTC
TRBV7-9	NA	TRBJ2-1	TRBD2	CASSFLGGLAAGEQFF	TGTGCCAGCAGCTTTCTCGGTGGACTAGCAGCAGGTGAGCAGTTCTTC
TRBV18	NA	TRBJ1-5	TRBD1	CASSPGTGRNQPQHF	TGTGCCAGCTCACCTGGGACAGGGCGGAATCAGCCCCAGCATTTT
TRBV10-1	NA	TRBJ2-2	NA	CASSRDSYTGELFF	TGCGCCAGCAGCCGCGACAGTTACACCGGGGAGCTGTTTTTT